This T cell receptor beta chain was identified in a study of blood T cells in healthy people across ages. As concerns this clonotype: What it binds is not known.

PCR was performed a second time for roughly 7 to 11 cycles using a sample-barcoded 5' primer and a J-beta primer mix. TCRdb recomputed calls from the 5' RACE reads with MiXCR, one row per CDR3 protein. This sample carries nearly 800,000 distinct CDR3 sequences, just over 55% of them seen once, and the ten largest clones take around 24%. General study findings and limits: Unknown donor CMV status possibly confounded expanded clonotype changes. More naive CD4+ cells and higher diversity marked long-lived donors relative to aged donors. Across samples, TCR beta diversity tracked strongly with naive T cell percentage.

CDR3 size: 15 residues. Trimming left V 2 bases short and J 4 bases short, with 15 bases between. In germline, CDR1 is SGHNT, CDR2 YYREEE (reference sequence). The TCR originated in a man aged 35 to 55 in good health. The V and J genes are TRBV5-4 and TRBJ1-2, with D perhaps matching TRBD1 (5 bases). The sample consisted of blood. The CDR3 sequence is CASSFPWGSGYGYTF. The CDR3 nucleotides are TGTGCCAGCAGCTTCCCGTGGGGGTCCGGCTATGGCTACACCTTC.